This TCR beta chain was profiled in a study of cytomegalovirus exposure and HLA in healthy donors. Study conclusions and caveats: Highly shared sequence variants in one cluster were likely a sequencing artifact. A later analysis reportedly found fewer N-insertions in an Asian-associated ancestry cluster than the roughly 670-donor mean.

Germline V gene data show CDR1 as MGHRA and CDR2 as YSYEKL. The CDR3 length is 15 residues. Researchers ran the PCR with 60 Vbeta and 13 Jbeta primers. Measured with immunoSEQ multiplex PCR; TCRdb has only the in-frame clones, and not every one. This sample yields some 80,000 clones, of which around 79% are seen a single time; about an eighth belongs to the top ten. Details on this clone: Its target is not known.

The source of this sequence is a human donor in good health. The genes are TRBV4-1 and TRBJ2-5; a weak D match, TRBD2 (6 bases). Gene TRBJ2-7 matches the end of the DNA better, so the J call may be wrong. Sequencing used PBMCs. CDR3 sequence reads: CASRPDSGLYYEQYF. CDR3 in DNA: TGCGCCAGCCGCCCTGACTCGGGACTGTACTACGAGCAGTACTTC.